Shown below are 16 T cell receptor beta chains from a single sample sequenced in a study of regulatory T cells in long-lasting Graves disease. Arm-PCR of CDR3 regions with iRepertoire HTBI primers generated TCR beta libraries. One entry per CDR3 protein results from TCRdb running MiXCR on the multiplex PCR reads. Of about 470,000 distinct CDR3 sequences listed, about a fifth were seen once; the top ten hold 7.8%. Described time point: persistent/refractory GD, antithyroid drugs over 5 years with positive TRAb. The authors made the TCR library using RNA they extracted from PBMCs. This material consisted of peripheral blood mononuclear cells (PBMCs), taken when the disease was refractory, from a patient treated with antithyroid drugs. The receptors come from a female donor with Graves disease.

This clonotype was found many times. Here the CDR3 DNA reads TGTGCCAGCAGCCCGGGAGATAACACCGGGGAGCTGTTTTTT. Translation: CASSPGDNTGELFF. The chain recombines TRBV6-1 with TRBJ2-2, with D tentatively TRBD2 (6 bases). V lost 6 bases to trimming and J lost 2 bases, with 10 bases between them. CDR1 and CDR2 from the germline V gene are MNHNS and SASEGT. The CDR3 has 14 residues.

CDR3 in DNA: TGTGCCAGTACCCCTAAGTGGGATAGCAATCAGCCCCAGCATTTT. Protein product: CASTPKWDSNQPQHF. The chain recombines TRBV19 with TRBJ1-5, with no clear D. Germline CDR1 reads LNHDA; CDR2 reads SQIVND (reference sequence). The CDR3 covers 15 residues. Trimming shortened V by 7 bases and J by 0 bases, and 13 bases separated the two germline ends.

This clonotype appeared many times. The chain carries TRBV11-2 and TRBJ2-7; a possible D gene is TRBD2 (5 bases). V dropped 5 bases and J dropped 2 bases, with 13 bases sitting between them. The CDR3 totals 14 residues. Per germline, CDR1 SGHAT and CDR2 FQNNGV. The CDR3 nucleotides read TGTGCCAGCAGCCTAGCTAGGGCAGCCTACGAGCAGTACTTC. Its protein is CASSLARAAYEQYF.

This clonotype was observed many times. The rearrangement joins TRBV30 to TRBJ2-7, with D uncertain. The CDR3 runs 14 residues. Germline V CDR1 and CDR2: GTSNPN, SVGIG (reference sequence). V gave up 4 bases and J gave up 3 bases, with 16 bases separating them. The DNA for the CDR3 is TGTGCCTGGACAAGGGCTCCCCAGAACTACGAGCAGTACTTC. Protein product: CAWTRAPQNYEQYF.

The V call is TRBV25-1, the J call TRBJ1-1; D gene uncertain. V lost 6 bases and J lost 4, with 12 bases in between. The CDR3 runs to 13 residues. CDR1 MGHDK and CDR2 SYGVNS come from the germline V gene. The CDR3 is CASRDWEGTEAFF. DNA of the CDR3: TGTGCCAGCAGGGACTGGGAGGGCACTGAAGCTTTCTTT.

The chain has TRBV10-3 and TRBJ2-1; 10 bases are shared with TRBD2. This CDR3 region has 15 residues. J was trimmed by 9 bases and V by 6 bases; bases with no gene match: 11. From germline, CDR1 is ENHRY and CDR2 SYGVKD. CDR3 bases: TGTGCCATCAGGGCTACTAGCGGGAAGGATCCTGAGCAGTTCTTC. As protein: CAIRATSGKDPEQFF.

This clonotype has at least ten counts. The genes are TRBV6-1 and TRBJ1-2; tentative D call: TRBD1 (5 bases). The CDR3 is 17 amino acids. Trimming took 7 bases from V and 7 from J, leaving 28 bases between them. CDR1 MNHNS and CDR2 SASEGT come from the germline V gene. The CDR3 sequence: CASKLSPATGEKSGYTF. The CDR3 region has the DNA TGTGCCAGCAAGTTAAGCCCGGCGACGGGGGAGAAGAGTGGCTACACCTTC.

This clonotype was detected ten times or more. CDR3 loop: CASSLQGAGSYEQYF. The CDR3 nucleotides read TGTGCCAGCAGTTTACAGGGGGCAGGGTCCTACGAGCAGTACTTC. The chain recombines TRBV28 with TRBJ2-7; 8 bases agree with TRBD1. J gave up 1 base and V 2 bases, and 4 bases lay outside the gene matches. The length of the CDR3 is 15 residues. The germline CDR1 and CDR2 sequences are MDHEN and SYDVKM.

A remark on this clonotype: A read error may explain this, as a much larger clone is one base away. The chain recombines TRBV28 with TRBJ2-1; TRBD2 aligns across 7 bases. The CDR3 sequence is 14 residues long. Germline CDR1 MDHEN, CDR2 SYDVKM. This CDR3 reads CAGSPGGTVHEQFF. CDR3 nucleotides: TGTGCCGGCAGCCCCGGGGGGACCGTACATGAGCAGTTCTTC. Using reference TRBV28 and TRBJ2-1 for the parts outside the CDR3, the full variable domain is DVKVTQSSRYLVKRTGEKVFLECVQDMDHENMFWYRQDPGLGLRLIYFSYDVKMKEKGDIPEGYSVSREKKERFSLILESASTNQTSMYLCAGSPGGTVHEQFFGPGTRLTVL.

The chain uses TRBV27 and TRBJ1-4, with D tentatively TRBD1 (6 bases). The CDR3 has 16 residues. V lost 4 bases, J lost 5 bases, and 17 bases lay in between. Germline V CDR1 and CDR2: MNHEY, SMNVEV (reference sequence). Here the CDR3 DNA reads TGTGCCAGCAGTTCCCGCGGGGGGGCGGCGAATGAAAAACTGTTTTTT. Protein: CASSSRGGAANEKLFF.

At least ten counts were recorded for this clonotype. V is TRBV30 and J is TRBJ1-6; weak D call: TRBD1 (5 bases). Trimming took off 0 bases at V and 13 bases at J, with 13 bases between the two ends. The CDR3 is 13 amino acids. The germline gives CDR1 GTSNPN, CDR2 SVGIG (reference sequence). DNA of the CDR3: TGTGCCTGGAGTGTGGCAGGGATCCACCCCCTCCACTTT. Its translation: CAWSVAGIHPLHF.

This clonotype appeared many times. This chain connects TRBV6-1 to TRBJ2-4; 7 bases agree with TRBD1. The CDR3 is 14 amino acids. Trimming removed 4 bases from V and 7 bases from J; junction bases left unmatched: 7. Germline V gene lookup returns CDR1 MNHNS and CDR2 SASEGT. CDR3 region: CASSAWARGNIQYF. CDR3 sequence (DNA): TGTGCCAGCAGTGCATGGGCCAGGGGGAACATTCAGTACTTC.

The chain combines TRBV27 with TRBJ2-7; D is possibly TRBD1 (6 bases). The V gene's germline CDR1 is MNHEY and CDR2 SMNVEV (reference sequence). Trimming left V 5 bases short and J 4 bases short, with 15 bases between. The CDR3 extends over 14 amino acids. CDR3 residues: CASSPQGSTYEQYF. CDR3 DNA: TGTGCCAGCAGTCCACAGGGATCAACGTACGAGCAGTACTTC.

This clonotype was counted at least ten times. CDR3 in amino acids: CASSLARQGSHEQYF. The CDR3 DNA reads TGTGCCAGCAGCTTAGCCCGACAGGGTAGCCACGAGCAGTACTTC. V and J are TRBV7-6 and TRBJ2-7, with 7 bases identical to TRBD1. In germline, CDR1 is SGHVS, CDR2 FNYEAQ. The ends lost 0 bases at V and 5 bases at J; junction bases unmatched: 7. This CDR3 is 15 amino acids long.

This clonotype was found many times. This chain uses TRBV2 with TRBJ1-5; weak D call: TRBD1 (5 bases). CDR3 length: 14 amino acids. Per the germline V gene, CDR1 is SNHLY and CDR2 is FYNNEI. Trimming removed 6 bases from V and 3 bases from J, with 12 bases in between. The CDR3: CASRARVPNQPQHF. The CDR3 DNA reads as TGTGCCAGCAGGGCCAGGGTTCCCAATCAGCCCCAGCATTTT.

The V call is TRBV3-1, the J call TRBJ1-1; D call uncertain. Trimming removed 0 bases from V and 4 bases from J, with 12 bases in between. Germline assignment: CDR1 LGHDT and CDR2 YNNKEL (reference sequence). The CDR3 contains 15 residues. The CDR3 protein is CASSQDGSLLTEAFF. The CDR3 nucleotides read TGTGCCAGCAGCCAAGATGGGAGTCTGCTCACTGAAGCTTTCTTT.